This is a list of T cell receptor beta chains from one sample in a study of cytomegalovirus exposure and HLA in healthy donors. Generated by immunoSEQ multiplex PCR, the TCRdb table keeps only in-frame clones and is missing some. The sample lists roughly 150,000 clones, 60% to 80% occurring once. The sample was PBMCs. Receptors originate from a woman between 25 and 40 years old in good health and CMV-seronegative. The conserved cysteine and the conserved F or W are not part of the CDR3 here. The order of the fields is J gene, V gene, CDR3 protein.

>TRBJ2-3|TRBV5-1
ASRLRVPTDTQY
>TRBJ2-5|TRBV5-4
ASSLWLQGMETQY
>TRBJ1-1|TRBV5-1
ASSLARDTEAF
>TRBJ1-2|TRBV6-5
ASRTTRDRHYGYT
>TRBJ2-3|TRBV28
ASSLGTGSTDTQY
>TRBJ1-6|TRBV5-1
ASSSQPTGDNSPLH
>TRBJ2-7|TRBV7-9
ASSLGQANPHYEQY
>TRBJ2-5|TRBV18
ASSPISGRGQETQY
>TRBJ2-7|TRBV28
ASSLSGTSDYEQY
>TRBJ2-5|TRBV5-1
ASSLQGQETQY
>TRBJ2-3|TRBV5-4
ASSGLAGATSTDTQY
>TRBJ2-2|TRBV18
ASSLGLAGEVELF
>TRBJ1-1|TRBV6-5
ASKRAGGTEAF
>TRBJ2-7|TRBV6-5
ATSAGAPYEQY
>TRBJ1-6|TRBV10-3
AISEGTGGGDSPLH
>TRBJ2-1|TRBV28
ASSRERESSYNEQF
>TRBJ2-1|TRBV5-1
ASSLWQGVYNEQF
>TRBJ1-4|TRBV14
ASSQDLGQRGEKLF
>TRBJ2-5|TRBV7-6
ASSSRLGGEETQY
>TRBJ1-1|TRBV9
ASSVVAGQEAF
>TRBJ2-7|TRBV10-3
AISDSRTGGGKQY
>TRBJ2-2|TRBV2
ASSVWEVDTGELF
>TRBJ1-3|TRBV6-5
ASSYLPQGNTIY
>TRBJ1-5|TRBV19
ASSIVGGQPQH
>TRBJ2-1|TRBV7-9
ASSSLVEQF
>TRBJ1-1|TRBV19
ASSQGEEWEAF
>TRBJ2-1|TRBV6-1
ASGGLDGDEQF
>TRBJ2-7|TRBV18
ASSLRLDDEQY
>TRBJ1-6|TRBV6-5
ASRRVNNNSPLH
>TRBJ2-1|TRBV7-8
ASSFGELAGVGEQF
>TRBJ2-3|TRBV5-1
ASSSQDIHLSTDTQY
>TRBJ2-7|TRBV29-1
SVDGRQGLDEQY
>TRBJ2-1|TRBV4-1
ASSQEVGGSYNEQF
>TRBJ2-2|TRBV6-5
ASSNTGESGELF
>TRBJ1-4|TRBV5-1
ASSLRGRSEKLF
>TRBJ2-5|TRBV6-6
ASTLSLGAAQETQY
>-|TRBV7-2
ASSAGLGPYEQY
>TRBJ2-2|TRBV10-3
AIRDMGLAVGGELF
>TRBJ1-1|TRBV19
ASNGWELNTEAF
>TRBJ1-4|TRBV5-4
ASSSGTGGDEKLF
>TRBJ2-1|TRBV7-3
ASSLWREVNEQF
>TRBJ1-1|TRBV6-5
ASSFPTGVAF
>TRBJ2-1|TRBV7-9
SSSPSGRAPFYNEQF
>TRBJ2-5|TRBV6-1
ASIKDRAQETQY
>TRBJ1-1|TRBV10-3
AISPPRRTAPLKAVGGSEAF
>TRBJ2-3|TRBV15
ATRRQGALDTQY
>TRBJ1-4|TRBV7-8
ASSLVGGGREKLF
>TRBJ2-5|TRBV19
ASSIGSSGRAQY
>TRBJ1-5|TRBV19
ASRKTGGWRQPQH
>TRBJ2-5|TRBV5-1
ASSRGREETQY
>TRBJ2-5|TRBV5-1
ASSLQGQGAGETQY
>TRBJ1-3|TRBV28
ASSLPSGNTIY
>TRBJ2-5|TRBV30
AWSSTGGPSETQY